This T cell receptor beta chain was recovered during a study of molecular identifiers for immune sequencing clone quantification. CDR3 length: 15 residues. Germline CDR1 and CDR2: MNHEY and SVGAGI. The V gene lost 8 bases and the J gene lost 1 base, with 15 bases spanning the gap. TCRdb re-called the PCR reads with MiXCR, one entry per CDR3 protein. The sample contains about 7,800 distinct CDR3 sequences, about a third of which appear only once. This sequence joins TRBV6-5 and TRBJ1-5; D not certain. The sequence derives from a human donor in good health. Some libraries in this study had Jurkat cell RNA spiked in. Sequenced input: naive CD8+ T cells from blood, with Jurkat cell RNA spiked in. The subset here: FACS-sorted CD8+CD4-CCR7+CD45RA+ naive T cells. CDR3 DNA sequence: TGTGCCAGCCAGTCTAGTCTGAAAAGCAATCAGCCCCAGCATTTT. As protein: CASQSSLKSNQPQHF.